Listed below are T cell receptor beta chains from one sample, sequenced in a study of cytomegalovirus exposure and HLA in healthy donors. Using immunoSEQ multiplex PCR, the repertoire was profiled, and TCRdb retains in-frame clones only, with some absent. There are about 170,000 clones in the sample; approximately 76% occur only once, and roughly 1.9% lies in the top ten. What was sequenced was PBMCs. These receptors all stem from a female donor in good health and CMV-seronegative. Both conserved end residues are part of each CDR3. The order of the fields is J gene, D gene, V gene, clone size, CDR3 length, CDR3 protein, CDR3 DNA. A D gene is named only where the DNA matches it firmly. Not all rows give a size; the values are once, few, many and, for expanded clones, a class.

>TRBJ1-2|-|TRBV27|-|14
CASSLGGGHYGYTF
TGTGCCAGCAGTTTGGGGGGGGGCCACTATGGCTACACCTTC
>TRBJ1-1|TRBD1|TRBV4-2|-|15
CASSQEDRRNTEAFF
TGTGCCAGCAGCCAAGAGGACAGGAGGAACACTGAAGCTTTCTTT
>TRBJ1-2|-|TRBV18|once|14
CASSVGAGDYGYTF
TGTGCCAGCTCCGTGGGTGCCGGGGACTATGGCTACACCTTC
>TRBJ2-7|-|TRBV2|-|12
CATVNSSYEQYF
TGTGCCACGGTGAACAGCAGTTACGAGCAGTACTTC
>TRBJ2-4|-|TRBV27|-|17
CASSPRQEEGAKNIQYF
TGTGCCAGCAGTCCCCGACAAGAGGAGGGAGCCAAAAACATTCAGTACTTC
>TRBJ2-2|-|TRBV6-4|few|13
CASSLDRTGELFF
TGTGCCAGCAGCCTCGACAGGACCGGGGAGCTGTTTTTT
>TRBJ2-5|TRBD1|TRBV5-6|-|14
CASSLMGTGWEQYF
TGTGCCAGCAGCTTGATGGGGACAGGATGGGAGCAGTACTTC
>TRBJ2-7|-|TRBV7-9|-|13
CASSLSLHYEQYF
TGTGCCAGCAGCTTGAGCCTTCACTACGAGCAGTACTTC
>TRBJ2-4|-|TRBV4-1|-|14
CASSQGVGVDIQYF
TGCGCCAGCAGCCAAGGGGTAGGGGTGGACATTCAGTACTTC
>TRBJ2-1|TRBD1|TRBV9|few|11
CASSDRGEQFF
TGTGCCAGCAGCGACAGGGGTGAGCAGTTCTTC
>TRBJ1-4|-|TRBV7-9|-|15
CASSLGSGRNEKLFF
TGTGCCAGCAGCTTAGGATCTGGCAGAAATGAAAAACTGTTTTTT
>TRBJ1-1|TRBD1|TRBV27|-|15
CASSYGTGTNTEAFF
TGTGCCAGCAGTTATGGGACAGGGACGAACACTGAAGCTTTCTTT